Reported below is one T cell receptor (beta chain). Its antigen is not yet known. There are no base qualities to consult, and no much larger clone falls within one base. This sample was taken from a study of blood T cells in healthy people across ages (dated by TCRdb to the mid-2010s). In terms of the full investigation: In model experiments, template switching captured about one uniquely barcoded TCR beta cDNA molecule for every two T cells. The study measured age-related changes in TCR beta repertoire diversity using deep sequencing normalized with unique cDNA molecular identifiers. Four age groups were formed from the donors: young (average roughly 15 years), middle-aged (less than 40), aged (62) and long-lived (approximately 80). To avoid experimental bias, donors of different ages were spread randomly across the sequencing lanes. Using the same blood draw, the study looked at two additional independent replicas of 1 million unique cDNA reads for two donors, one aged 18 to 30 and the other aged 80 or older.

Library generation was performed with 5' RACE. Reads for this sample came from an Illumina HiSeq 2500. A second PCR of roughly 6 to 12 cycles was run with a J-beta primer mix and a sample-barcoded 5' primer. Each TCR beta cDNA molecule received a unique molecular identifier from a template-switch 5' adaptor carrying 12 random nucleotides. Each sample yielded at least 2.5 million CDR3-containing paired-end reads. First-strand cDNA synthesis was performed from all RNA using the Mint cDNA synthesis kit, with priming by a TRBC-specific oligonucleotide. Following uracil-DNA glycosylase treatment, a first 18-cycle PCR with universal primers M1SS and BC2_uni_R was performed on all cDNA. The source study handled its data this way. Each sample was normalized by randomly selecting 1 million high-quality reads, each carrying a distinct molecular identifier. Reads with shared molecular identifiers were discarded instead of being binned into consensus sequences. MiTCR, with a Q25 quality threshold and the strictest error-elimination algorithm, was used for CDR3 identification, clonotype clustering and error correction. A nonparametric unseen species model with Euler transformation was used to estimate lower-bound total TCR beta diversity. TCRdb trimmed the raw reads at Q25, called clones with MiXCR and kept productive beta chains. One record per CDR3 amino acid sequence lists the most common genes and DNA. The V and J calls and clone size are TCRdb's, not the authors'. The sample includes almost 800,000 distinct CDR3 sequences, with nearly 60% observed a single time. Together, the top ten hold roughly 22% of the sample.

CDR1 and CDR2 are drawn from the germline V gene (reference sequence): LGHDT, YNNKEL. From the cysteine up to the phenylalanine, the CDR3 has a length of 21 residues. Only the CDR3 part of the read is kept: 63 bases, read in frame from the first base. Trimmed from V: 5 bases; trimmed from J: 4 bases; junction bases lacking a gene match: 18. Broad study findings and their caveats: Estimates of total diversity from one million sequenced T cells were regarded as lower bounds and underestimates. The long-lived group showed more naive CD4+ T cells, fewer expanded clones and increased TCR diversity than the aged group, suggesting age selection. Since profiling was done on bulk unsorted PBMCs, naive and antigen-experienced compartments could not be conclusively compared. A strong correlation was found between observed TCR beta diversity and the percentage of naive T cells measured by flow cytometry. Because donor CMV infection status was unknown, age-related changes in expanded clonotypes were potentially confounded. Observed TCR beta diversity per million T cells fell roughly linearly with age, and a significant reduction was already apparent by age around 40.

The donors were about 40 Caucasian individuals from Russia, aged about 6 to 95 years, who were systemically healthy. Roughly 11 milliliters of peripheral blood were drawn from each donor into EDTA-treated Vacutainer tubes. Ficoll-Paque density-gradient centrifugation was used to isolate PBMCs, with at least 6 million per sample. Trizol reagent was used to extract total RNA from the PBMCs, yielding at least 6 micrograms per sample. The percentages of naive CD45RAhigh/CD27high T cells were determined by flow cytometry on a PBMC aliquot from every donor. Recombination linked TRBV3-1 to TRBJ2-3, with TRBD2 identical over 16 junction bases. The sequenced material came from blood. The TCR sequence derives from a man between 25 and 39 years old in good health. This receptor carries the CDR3 CASSTPPPGTSGGALPDTQYF. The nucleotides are TGTGCCAGCAGCACCCCCCCACCCGGGACTAGCGGGGGGGCACTGCCAGATACGCAGTATTTT.